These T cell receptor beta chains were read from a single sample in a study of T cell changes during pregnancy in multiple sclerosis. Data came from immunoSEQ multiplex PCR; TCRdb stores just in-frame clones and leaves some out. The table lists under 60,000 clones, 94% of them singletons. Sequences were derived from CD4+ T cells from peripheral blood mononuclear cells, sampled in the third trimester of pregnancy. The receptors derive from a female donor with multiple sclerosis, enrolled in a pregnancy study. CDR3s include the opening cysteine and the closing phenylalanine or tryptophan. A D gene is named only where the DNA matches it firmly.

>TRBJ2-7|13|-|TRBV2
TGTGCCAGCAGTCCCCTGCCCCTCGGGAAGCAGTACTTC
CASSPLPLGKQYF
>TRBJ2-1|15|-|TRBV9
TGTGCCAGCAGCGTAGGAGCTACCTCTGTGAATGAGCAGTTCTTC
CASSVGATSVNEQFF
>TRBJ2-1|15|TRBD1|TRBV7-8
TGTGCCAGCAGCCCTTGGACAGGGTTAAACAATGAGCAGTTCTTC
CASSPWTGLNNEQFF
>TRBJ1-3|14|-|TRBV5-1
TGCGCCAGCAGCACCTACGGGGTGGGAAACACCATATATTTT
CASSTYGVGNTIYF
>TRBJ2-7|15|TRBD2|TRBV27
TGTGCCAGCAGGGCTCGGCGGGAGGGCCTCTACGAGCAGTACTTC
CASRARREGLYEQYF
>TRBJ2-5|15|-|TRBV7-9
TGTGCCAGCAGCTTAGGCAGGCGACTACAAGAGACCCAGTACTTC
CASSLGRRLQETQYF
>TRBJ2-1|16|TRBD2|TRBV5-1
TGCGCCAGCAGCTGGGGGCTAGCGGGGGGGGCGGAGGAGCAGTTCTTC
CASSWGLAGGAEEQFF
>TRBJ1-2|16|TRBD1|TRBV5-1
TGCGCCAGCAGCTTGGCCGGGACAGGGGCCTCCTATGGCTACACCTTC
CASSLAGTGASYGYTF
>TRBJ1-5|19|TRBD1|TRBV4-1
TGCGCCAGCAGCCAGGACCCGGGACAGGGTATTTTGAGCAATCAGCCCCAGCATTTT
CASSQDPGQGILSNQPQHF
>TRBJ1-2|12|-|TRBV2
TGTGCCAGCACGGGTAGGAACTATGGCTACACCTTC
CASTGRNYGYTF
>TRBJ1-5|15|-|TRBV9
TGTGCCAGCAGCGTAGACGGGGGAAACAATCAGCCCCAGCATTTT
CASSVDGGNNQPQHF